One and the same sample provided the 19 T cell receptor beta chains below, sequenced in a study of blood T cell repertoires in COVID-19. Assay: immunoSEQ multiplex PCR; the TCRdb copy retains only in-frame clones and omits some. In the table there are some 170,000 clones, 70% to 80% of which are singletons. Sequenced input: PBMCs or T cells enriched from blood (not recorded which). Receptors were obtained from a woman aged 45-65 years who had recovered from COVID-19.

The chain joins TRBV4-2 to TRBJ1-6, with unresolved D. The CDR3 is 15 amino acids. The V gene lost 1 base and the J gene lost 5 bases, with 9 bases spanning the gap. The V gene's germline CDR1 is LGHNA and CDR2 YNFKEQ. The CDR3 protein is CASSQGAANNSPLHF. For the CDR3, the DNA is TGTGCCAGCAGCCAAGGGGCAGCAAATAATTCACCCCTCCACTTT.

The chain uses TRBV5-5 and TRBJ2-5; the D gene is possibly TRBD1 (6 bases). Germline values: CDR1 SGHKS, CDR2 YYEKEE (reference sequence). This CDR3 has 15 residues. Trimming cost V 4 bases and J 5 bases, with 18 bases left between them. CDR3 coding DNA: TGTGCCAGCAGCAGGATGACAGGCGGTATGGAGACCCAGTACTTC. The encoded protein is CASSRMTGGMETQYF.

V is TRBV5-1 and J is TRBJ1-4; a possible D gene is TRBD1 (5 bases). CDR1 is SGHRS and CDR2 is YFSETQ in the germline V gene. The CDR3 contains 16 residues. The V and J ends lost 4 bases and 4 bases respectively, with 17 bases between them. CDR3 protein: CASSPSGQVFNEKLFF. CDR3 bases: TGCGCCAGCAGCCCCTCTGGACAAGTTTTTAATGAAAAACTGTTTTTT.

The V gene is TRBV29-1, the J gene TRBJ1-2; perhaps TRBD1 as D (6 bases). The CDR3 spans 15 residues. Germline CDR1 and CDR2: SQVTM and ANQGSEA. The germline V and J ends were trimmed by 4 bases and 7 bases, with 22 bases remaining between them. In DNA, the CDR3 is TGCAGCGTTGTGGGGGCAGGGGTTAATCAGGGTGGCTACACCTTC. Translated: CSVVGAGVNQGGYTF.

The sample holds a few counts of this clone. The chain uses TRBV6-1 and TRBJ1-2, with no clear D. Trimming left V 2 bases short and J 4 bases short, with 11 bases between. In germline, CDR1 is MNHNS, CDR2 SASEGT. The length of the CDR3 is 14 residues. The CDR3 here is CASSETPTGYGYTF. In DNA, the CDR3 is TGTGCCAGCAGTGAAACCCCTACGGGCTATGGCTACACCTTC.

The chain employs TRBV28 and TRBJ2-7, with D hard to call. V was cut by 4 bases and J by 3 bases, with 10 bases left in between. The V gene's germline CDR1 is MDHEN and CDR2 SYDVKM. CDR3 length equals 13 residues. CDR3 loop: CASSSSPGYEQYF. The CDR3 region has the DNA TGTGCCAGCAGTTCCTCCCCCGGCTACGAGCAGTACTTC. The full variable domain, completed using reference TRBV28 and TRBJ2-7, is DVKVTQSSRYLVKRTGEKVFLECVQDMDHENMFWYRQDPGLGLRLIYFSYDVKMKEKGDIPEGYSVSREKKERFSLILESASTNQTSMYLCASSSSPGYEQYFGPGTRLTVT.

CDR3: CASSPRTMVSSYNSPLHF. For the CDR3, the DNA is TGTGCCAGCAGCCCCCGAACCATGGTTAGCTCCTATAATTCACCCCTCCACTTT. The genes are TRBV27 and TRBJ1-6; no clear D gene. V shed 6 bases and J shed 0 bases, with 18 bases lying between them. Germline V gene data show CDR1 as MNHEY and CDR2 as SMNVEV (reference sequence). This CDR3 is built from 18 residues.

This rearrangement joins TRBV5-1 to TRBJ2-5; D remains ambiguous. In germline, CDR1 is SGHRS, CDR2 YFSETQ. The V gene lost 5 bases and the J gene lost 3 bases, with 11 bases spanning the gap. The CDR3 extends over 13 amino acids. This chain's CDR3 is CASSSVPEETQYF. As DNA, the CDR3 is TGCGCCAGCAGTAGTGTCCCCGAAGAGACCCAGTACTTC.

The CDR3 DNA follows: TGTGCCAGCAGCCTCCGGGACAGGGGGTACAATGAGCAGTTCTTC. It codes for CASSLRDRGYNEQFF. J is TRBJ2-1 and V is TRBV3-1 (or the pseudogene TRBV3-2), with 11 bases identical to TRBD1. V trimming: 4 bases; J trimming: 4 bases; junction bases outside the gene matches: 3. The CDR3 runs 15 residues. In germline, CDR1 is LGHDT, CDR2 YNNKEL (reference sequence).

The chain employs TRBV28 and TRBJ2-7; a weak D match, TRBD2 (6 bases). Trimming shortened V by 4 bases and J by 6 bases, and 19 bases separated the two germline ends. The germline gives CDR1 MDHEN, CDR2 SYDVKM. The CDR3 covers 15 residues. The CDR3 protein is CASSSPWGEQSEQYF. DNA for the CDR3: TGTGCCAGCAGTTCCCCCTGGGGGGAGCAGTCCGAGCAGTACTTC.

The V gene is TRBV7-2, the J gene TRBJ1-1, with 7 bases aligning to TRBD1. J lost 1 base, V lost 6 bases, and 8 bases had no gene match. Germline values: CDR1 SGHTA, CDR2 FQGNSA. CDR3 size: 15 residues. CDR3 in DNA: TGTGCCAGCAGGCTAACTAGACAGGGGAACACTGAAGCTTTCTTT. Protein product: CASRLTRQGNTEAFF.

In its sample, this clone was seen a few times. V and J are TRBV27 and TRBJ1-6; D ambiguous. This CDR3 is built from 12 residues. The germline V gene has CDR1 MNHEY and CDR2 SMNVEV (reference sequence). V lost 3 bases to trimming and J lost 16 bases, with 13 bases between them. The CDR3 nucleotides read TGTGCCAGCAGTTTTAATTCGGTCCATCTCCACTTT. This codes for CASSFNSVHLHF.

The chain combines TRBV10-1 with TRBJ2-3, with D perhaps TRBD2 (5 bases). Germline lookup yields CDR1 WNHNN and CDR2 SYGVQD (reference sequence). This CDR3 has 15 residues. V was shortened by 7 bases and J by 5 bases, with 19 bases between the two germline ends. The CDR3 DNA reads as TGCGCCAGCAATTCGAGAGGACGCAGCGGAGATACGCAGTATTTT. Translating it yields CASNSRGRSGDTQYF.

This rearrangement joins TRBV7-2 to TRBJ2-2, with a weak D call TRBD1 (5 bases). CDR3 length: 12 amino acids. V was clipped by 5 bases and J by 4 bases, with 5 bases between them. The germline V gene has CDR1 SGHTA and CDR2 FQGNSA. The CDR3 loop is CASSGATGELFF. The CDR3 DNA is TGTGCCAGCAGCGGGGCCACCGGGGAGCTGTTTTTT. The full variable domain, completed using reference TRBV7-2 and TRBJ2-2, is GAGVSQSPSNKVTEKGKDVELRCDPISGHTALYWYRQSLGQGLEFLIYFQGNSAPDKSGLPSDRFSAERTGGSVSTLTIQRTQQEDSAVYLCASSGATGELFFGEGSRLTVL.

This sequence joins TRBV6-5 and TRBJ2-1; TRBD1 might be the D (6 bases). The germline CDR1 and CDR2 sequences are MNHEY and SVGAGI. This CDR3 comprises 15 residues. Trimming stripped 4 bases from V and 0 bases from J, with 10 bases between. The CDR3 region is CASSWGRGSYNEQFF. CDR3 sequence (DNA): TGTGCCAGCAGTTGGGGCAGGGGCTCCTACAATGAGCAGTTCTTC.

CDR3 residues: CASSVGGEIGQPQHF. The CDR3 DNA sequence: TGTGCCAGCAGCGTAGGAGGAGAGATAGGTCAGCCCCAGCATTTT. The chain employs TRBV9 and TRBJ1-5; D is unclear. The CDR3 is 15 amino acids. The V end lost 0 bases, the J end lost 6 bases, and 13 bases lay between the germline ends. The germline gives CDR1 SGDLS, CDR2 YYNGEE.

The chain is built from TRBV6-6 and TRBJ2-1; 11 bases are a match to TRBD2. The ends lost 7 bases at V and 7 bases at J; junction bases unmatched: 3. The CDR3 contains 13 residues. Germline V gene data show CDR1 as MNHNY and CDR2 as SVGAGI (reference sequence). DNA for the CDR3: TGTGCCAGCAAGGGACTAGCGGAAAATGAGCAGTTCTTC. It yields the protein CASKGLAENEQFF.

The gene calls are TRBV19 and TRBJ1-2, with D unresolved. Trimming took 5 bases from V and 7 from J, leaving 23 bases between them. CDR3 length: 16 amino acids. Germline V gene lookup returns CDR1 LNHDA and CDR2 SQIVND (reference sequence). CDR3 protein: CASSVFIAGYRGGYTF. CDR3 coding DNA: TGTGCCAGTAGTGTTTTCATTGCTGGGTATAGAGGTGGCTACACCTTC. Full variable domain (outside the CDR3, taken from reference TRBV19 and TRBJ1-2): DGGITQSPKYLFRKEGQNVTLSCEQNLNHDAMYWYRQDPGQGLRLIYYSQIVNDFQKGDIAEGYSVSREKKESFPLTVTSAQKNPTAFYLCASSVFIAGYRGGYTFGSGTRLTVV.

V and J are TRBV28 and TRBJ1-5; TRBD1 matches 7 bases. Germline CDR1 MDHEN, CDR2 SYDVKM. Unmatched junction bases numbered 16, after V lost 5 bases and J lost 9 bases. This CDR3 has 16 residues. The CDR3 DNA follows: TGTGCCAGCAGTCCCGTACAGGGGCGCTCCGTTTGGCCCCAGCATTTT. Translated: CASSPVQGRSVWPQHF.